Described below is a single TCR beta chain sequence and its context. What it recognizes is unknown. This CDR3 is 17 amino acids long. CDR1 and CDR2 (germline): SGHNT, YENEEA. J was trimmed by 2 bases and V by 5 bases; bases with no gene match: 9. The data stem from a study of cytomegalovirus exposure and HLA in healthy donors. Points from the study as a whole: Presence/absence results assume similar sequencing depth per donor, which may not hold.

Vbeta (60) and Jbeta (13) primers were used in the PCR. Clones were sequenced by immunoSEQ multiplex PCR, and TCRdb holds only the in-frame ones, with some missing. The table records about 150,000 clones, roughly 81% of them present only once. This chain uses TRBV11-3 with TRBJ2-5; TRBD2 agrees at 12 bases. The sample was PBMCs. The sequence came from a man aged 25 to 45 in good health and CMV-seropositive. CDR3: CASSLRYGTSGQETQYF. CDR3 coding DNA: TGTGCCAGCAGCCTGAGATACGGGACTAGCGGGCAAGAGACCCAGTACTTC.